The 24 T cell receptor beta chains below all came from one sample that was sequenced in a study of CD8 T cells in Susac syndrome. Random hexamers served to reverse transcribe about 0.5 to 1 ug RNA. TCRdb re-analysed the immunoSEQ multiplex PCR reads in MiXCR, keeping a single row per CDR3 protein. The sample consists of over 350,000 distinct CDR3 sequences, around 83% of them appearing once. The sequencing input was CD8+ T cells from PBMCs. These receptors were obtained from a human donor with multiple sclerosis.

This clonotype has a handful of counts. The gene calls are TRBV12-3 or TRBV12-4 and TRBJ2-3; D is undetermined. V was shortened by 3 bases and J by 0 bases, with 10 bases between the two germline ends. This CDR3 has 15 residues. Here the CDR3 reads CASSFEDPSTDTQYF. In DNA form, the CDR3 reads TGTGCCAGCAGTTTTGAGGATCCTAGCACAGATACGCAGTATTTT.

V is TRBV6-5 and J is TRBJ2-1; D uncertain. The CDR3 spans 18 residues. Trimming pared 0 bases from V and 0 bases from J, leaving 15 bases between. Germline lookup yields CDR1 MNHEY and CDR2 SVGAGI. CDR3 protein: CASSYSTVSRSSYNEQFF. The CDR3 bases are TGTGCCAGCAGTTACTCGACGGTCAGCCGAAGCTCCTACAATGAGCAGTTCTTC.

This chain uses TRBV7-9 with TRBJ2-3; 7 bases map to TRBD2. The trim removed 5 bases at V and 11 bases at J, leaving 10 bases unmatched. The CDR3 is 13 amino acids. From germline, CDR1 is SEHNR and CDR2 FQNEAQ (reference sequence). DNA for the CDR3: TGTGCCAGCAGCCCACCGGCGGGGGTCGGGCAGTATTTT. The encoded protein is CASSPPAGVGQYF.

This chain joins TRBV11-2 and TRBJ2-1; 8 bases match TRBD1. V lost 1 base, J lost 8 bases, and 13 bases stayed unmatched. From germline, CDR1 is SGHAT and CDR2 FQNNGV. The CDR3 is 17 amino acids. The CDR3 is CASSLVGRTGYLDEQFF. CDR3 coding DNA: TGTGCCAGCAGCTTAGTCGGTAGGACAGGGTATTTGGATGAGCAGTTCTTC.

This chain uses TRBV29-1 with TRBJ2-1; D gene ambiguous. Between the trimmed V and J ends, which lost 8 bases and 5 bases, there was a span of 16 bases. This CDR3 is 13 amino acids long. In germline, CDR1 is SQVTM, CDR2 ANQGSEA. The CDR3 DNA sequence: TGCAGCTGCCTTATTATCAGAGACAATGAGCAGTTCTTC. Protein product: CSCLIIRDNEQFF.

The chain carries TRBV5-5 and TRBJ2-7, with 7 bases aligning to TRBD2. The CDR3 covers 17 residues. Looked up from germline, CDR1 is SGHKS and CDR2 is YYEKEE (reference sequence). Trimming removed 4 bases from V and 5 bases from J; junction bases left unmatched: 18. Written as DNA, the CDR3 is TGTGCCAGCAGCCCTAAACCCCCAGCGGGAATGGATAACGAGCAGTACTTC. Its translation: CASSPKPPAGMDNEQYF.

The genes are TRBV5-1 and TRBJ2-1; 12 bases line up with TRBD2. The junction had 6 bases not matched to a gene; V was cut back by 4 bases and J by 7 bases. Looked up from germline, CDR1 is SGHRS and CDR2 is YFSETQ. This CDR3 is built from 15 residues. DNA for the CDR3: TGCGCCAGCAGCACTAGACTAGCGGGGGAAAATGAGCAGTTCTTC. This gives the protein CASSTRLAGENEQFF.

In this sample, this clonotype turned up once. The chain joins TRBV4-1 to TRBJ1-1; maybe TRBD1 (5 bases). This CDR3 region has 15 residues. V gave up 0 bases and J gave up 5 bases, with 13 bases separating them. Germline V CDR1 and CDR2: MGHRA, YSYEKL. The CDR3: CASSQEKQEGTEAFF. The CDR3, as DNA: TGCGCCAGCAGCCAAGAAAAACAGGAGGGGACTGAAGCTTTCTTT.

The V call is TRBV11-3, the J call TRBJ2-1; D unresolved. V was trimmed by 4 bases and J by 7 bases, leaving 8 bases between them. The CDR3 contains 12 residues. In germline, CDR1 is SGHNT, CDR2 YENEEA. CDR3 DNA: TGTGCCAGCAGCTCCACGGAGAATGAGCAGTTCTTC. Translated, it gives CASSSTENEQFF.

With regard to this clonotype: One junction end disagrees with the germline gene, perhaps due to a read error. V usage is TRBV12-3 or TRBV12-4 and J usage is TRBJ1-3; D perhaps matches TRBD1 (5 bases). The CDR3 loop spans 12 amino acids. The CDR3 DNA reads as TGTGCCAGCAGTTTTTCTGGGGGACGCCGAAGTTTT. Its protein is CASSFSGGRRSF.

The V gene is TRBV5-1, the J gene TRBJ1-6; 8 bases line up with TRBD1. CDR1 SGHRS and CDR2 YFSETQ come from the germline V gene. J was trimmed by 9 bases and V by 0 bases; bases with no gene match: 2. This CDR3 contains 14 residues. The CDR3 sequence: CASSLAGGISPLHF. As DNA, the CDR3 is TGCGCCAGCAGCTTGGCAGGGGGCATTTCACCCCTCCACTTT.

This sequence joins TRBV6-1 and TRBJ2-3, with D perhaps matching TRBD2 (7 bases). The CDR3 length is 17 residues. V lost 3 bases and J lost 3, with 19 bases in between. CDR1 and CDR2 (germline): MNHNS, SASEGT. CDR3 nucleotides: TGTGCCAGCAGTGAGGAAAGGAACAGGGAGGGTACAGATACGCAGTATTTT. Its translation is CASSEERNREGTDTQYF.

The chain employs TRBV5-5 and TRBJ1-1, with TRBD1 matching over 8 bases. V trimming: 2 bases; J trimming: 4 bases; junction bases outside the gene matches: 10. The germline gives CDR1 SGHKS, CDR2 YYEKEE (reference sequence). This CDR3 spans 16 amino acids. The CDR3 loop reads CASSLNQPDRGTEAFF. CDR3 sequence (DNA): TGTGCCAGCAGCTTAAACCAGCCTGACAGGGGCACTGAAGCTTTCTTT. The whole variable domain, remainder taken from reference TRBV5-5 and TRBJ1-1, is DAGVTQSPTHLIKTRGQQVTLRCSPISGHKSVSWYQQVLGQGPQFIFQYYEKEERGRGNFPDRFSARQFPNYSSELNVNALLLGDSALYLCASSLNQPDRGTEAFFGQGTRLTVV.

The chain recombines TRBV9 with TRBJ2-7; TRBD1 is a possible D gene (6 bases). The germline V gene has CDR1 SGDLS and CDR2 YYNGEE. V lost 0 bases and J 5 bases, leaving 21 bases between the germline ends. This CDR3 has 17 residues. The CDR3 sequence is CASSVDVTADSSHEQYF. For the CDR3, the DNA is TGTGCCAGCAGCGTAGACGTAACGGCGGACAGTTCTCACGAGCAGTACTTC.

The chain joins TRBV30 to TRBJ2-2, with 12 bases identical to TRBD1. V trimming: 0 bases; J trimming: 7 bases; junction bases outside the gene matches: 6. The CDR3 spans 16 residues. From germline, CDR1 is GTSNPN and CDR2 SVGIG (reference sequence). For the CDR3, the DNA is TGTGCCTGGAGTGTACGGGACAGGGGGCGATTCGGGGAGCTGTTTTTT. This encodes CAWSVRDRGRFGELFF.

This rearrangement joins TRBV27 to TRBJ2-5; 10 bases line up with TRBD1. J gave up 5 bases and V 4 bases, and 7 bases lay outside the gene matches. Germline values: CDR1 MNHEY, CDR2 SMNVEV (reference sequence). This CDR3 region has 15 residues. CDR3 coding DNA: TGTGCCAGCAGTTCTGACAGGGGGCAAGGGGAGACCCAGTACTTC. It specifies CASSSDRGQGETQYF.

The rearrangement links TRBV5-1 to TRBJ1-6, with 8 bases that match TRBD1. There are 18 residues in the CDR3. Trimming removed 0 bases from V and 9 bases from J; junction bases left unmatched: 14. Germline V gives CDR1 SGHRS, CDR2 YFSETQ. The CDR3 is CASSLVPQGAGGGSPLHF. The CDR3 region has the DNA TGCGCCAGCAGCTTGGTACCGCAGGGAGCAGGGGGCGGTTCACCCCTCCACTTT.

This clonotype showed up just a few times. V and J are TRBV7-9 and TRBJ1-4; 11 bases line up with TRBD1. The length of the CDR3 is 14 residues. Germline CDR1 and CDR2: SEHNR and FQNEAQ (reference sequence). V was clipped by 4 bases and J by 7 bases; unmatched bases: 2. This CDR3 reads CASSSGTGGEKLFF. CDR3 in DNA: TGTGCCAGCAGCTCCGGGACAGGGGGTGAAAAACTGTTTTTT.

This chain links TRBV5-1 with TRBJ1-1, with D uncertain. The CDR3 sequence is 15 residues long. The germline V gene encodes CDR1 SGHRS and CDR2 YFSETQ. V dropped 0 bases and J dropped 7 bases, with 16 bases sitting between them. The CDR3 sequence is CASSLVGLGALEAFF. CDR3 in DNA: TGCGCCAGCAGCTTGGTAGGTCTCGGCGCGCTTGAAGCTTTCTTT.

This chain joins TRBV7-9 and TRBJ2-2; the match to TRBD1 covers 8 bases. The ends lost 6 bases at V and 7 bases at J; junction bases unmatched: 10. CDR3 length equals 15 residues. Per germline, CDR1 SEHNR and CDR2 FQNEAQ (reference sequence). The CDR3: CASRERQGIVGELFF. As DNA, the CDR3 is TGTGCCAGCAGGGAACGACAGGGGATCGTCGGGGAGCTGTTTTTT.

The chain uses TRBV7-9 and TRBJ2-7; 11 bases fit TRBD2. There are 15 residues in the CDR3. Germline trimming cut 4 bases from V and 2 bases from J; bases unmatched to any gene: 4. Germline V lookup: CDR1 SEHNR, CDR2 FQNEAQ (reference sequence). The CDR3, as DNA: TGTGCCAGCAGCTCGACTAGCGGGAAAACCTACGAGCAGTACTTC. It codes for CASSSTSGKTYEQYF.

This clonotype was counted a single time. This chain connects TRBV7-9 to TRBJ1-1; the D is unclear. The germline V and J ends were trimmed by 4 bases and 0 bases, with 15 bases remaining between them. Germline V CDR1 and CDR2: SEHNR, FQNEAQ (reference sequence). The CDR3 is made up of 16 amino acids. CDR3 region: CASSSPPEKLNTEAFF. The CDR3 bases are TGTGCCAGCAGCTCCCCCCCGGAAAAATTGAACACTGAAGCTTTCTTT. Based on the CDR3 plus reference TRBV7-9 and TRBJ1-1, the full variable domain is DTGVSQNPRHKITKRGQNVTFRCDPISEHNRLYWYRQTLGQGPEFLTYFQNEAQLEKSRLLSDRFSAERPKGSFSTLEIQRTEQGDSAMYLCASSSPPEKLNTEAFFGQGTRLTVV.

The sample holds a few counts of this clonotype. This chain links TRBV4-1 with TRBJ1-2, with D unresolved. V was pared by 1 base and J by 6 bases, with 12 bases between. This CDR3 region has 14 residues. CDR1 and CDR2 from the germline V gene are MGHRA and YSYEKL. The DNA for the CDR3 is TGCGCCAGCAGCCAAGCTGGGCCCTTGGATGGCTACACCTTC. The encoded protein is CASSQAGPLDGYTF.

This chain joins TRBV6-5 and TRBJ2-1, with TRBD2 matching over 10 bases. The CDR3 runs 18 residues. From germline, CDR1 is MNHEY and CDR2 SVGAGI. V lost 0 bases to trimming and J lost 6 bases; unmatched junction nucleotides: 11. CDR3 region: CASSYSSRQRGGFNEQFF. CDR3 nucleotides: TGTGCCAGCAGTTACTCCTCGCGTCAGCGGGGGGGCTTCAATGAGCAGTTCTTC.